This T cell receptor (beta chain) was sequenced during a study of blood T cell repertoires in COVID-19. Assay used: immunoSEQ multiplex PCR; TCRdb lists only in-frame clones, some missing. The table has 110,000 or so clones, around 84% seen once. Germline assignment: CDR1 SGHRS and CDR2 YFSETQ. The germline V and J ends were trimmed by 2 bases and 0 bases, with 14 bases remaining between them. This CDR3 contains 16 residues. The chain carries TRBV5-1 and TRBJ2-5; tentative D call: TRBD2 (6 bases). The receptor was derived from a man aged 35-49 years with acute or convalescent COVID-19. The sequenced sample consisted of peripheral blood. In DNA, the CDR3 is TGCGCCAGCAGCTTTGGTGCGGGGAACAACCAAGAGACCCAGTACTTC. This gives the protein CASSFGAGNNQETQYF.